This entry describes one T cell receptor beta chain. Its antigen remains unidentified. A multiplex PCR was run with 60 Vbeta primers and 13 Jbeta primers. Repertoires were generated with immunoSEQ multiplex PCR, while TCRdb's copy carries only in-frame clones and drops some. The data show about 88,000 clones, about 90% seen once. The sample comes from a study of cytomegalovirus exposure and HLA in healthy donors. Study results and limitations: One cluster of highly shared sequence variants probably arose as a sequencing artifact.

This CDR3 spans 14 amino acids. The V gene's germline CDR1 is MNHNY and CDR2 SVGAGI (reference sequence). Trimming pared 6 bases from V and 1 base from J, leaving 12 bases between. The specimen sequenced was PBMCs. The sequence derives from a man aged 18 to 30 in good health and CMV-seronegative. The chain recombines TRBV6-6 with TRBJ1-1; perhaps TRBD1 as D (5 bases). DNA for the CDR3: TGTGCCAGCAGACACGGGCAGGGGAACACTGAAGCTTTCTTT. This sequence encodes CASRHGQGNTEAFF.